This TCR beta chain emerged from a study of response to subunit inactivated influenza vaccine. In TCRdb, the RT-PCR reads were re-called with MiXCR into one record per CDR3 protein. The table shows about half a million distinct CDR3 sequences, with approximately 24% occurring only once. Broader study findings: Authors suggested that a seasonal influenza vaccination recruits few new T cells each time.

This clonotype was seen more than once but under ten times. Its antigen is not identified. The ends were cut back, 5 bases at V and 1 base at J, with 15 bases in the middle. CDR1 is DFQATT, CDR2 SNEGSKA, per germline (reference sequence). The CDR3 is 15 residues long. This TCR was recovered from a man aged 50 or older who received an inactivated influenza vaccine. Sequencing was performed on CD4+ T cells sorted from PBMCs, taken more than 4 days after vaccination. The chain is built from TRBV20-1 and TRBJ2-4; possible D gene TRBD2, 6 bases. This CDR3 reads CSAGRTRGAKNIQYF. The CDR3 DNA reads as TGCAGTGCTGGTCGGACACGGGGGGCCAAAAACATTCAGTACTTC.